The 27 T cell receptor beta chains reported below all come from one sample, sequenced in a study of T-cell reconstitution after alpha-beta-depleted transplantation in children. Unique molecular identifiers featured in how the TCRbeta library was prepared. TCRdb re-derived calls from the PCR reads in MiXCR, one entry per CDR3 protein. The data show fewer than 550,000 distinct CDR3 sequences, over 9.5% seen once. The sequencing here drew on PBMCs, mostly from graft donor cells, taken 180 days after TCRalphabeta/CD19-depleted stem cell transplant. Every receptor here comes from a female patient under 10 years old who had a stem cell transplant for aplastic anemia, so the T cells may come from the graft donor.

The rearrangement uses TRBV18 and TRBJ2-7, with 11 positions matching TRBD1. CDR1 is KGHSH and CDR2 is LQKENI in the germline V gene. The CDR3 is made up of 16 amino acids. Germline trimming cut 5 bases from V and 4 bases from J; bases unmatched to any gene: 10. DNA for the CDR3: TGTGCCAGCTCAGCAGCCACCGGGACAGGGGGATACGAGCAGTACTTC. This gives the protein CASSAATGTGGYEQYF.

The rearrangement links TRBV4-1 to TRBJ2-1; 13 nucleotides align to TRBD2. The CDR3 loop spans 16 amino acids. The germline gives CDR1 MGHRA, CDR2 YSYEKL. The V segment lost 3 bases and the J segment 4 bases; nucleotides outside the gene matches: 3. The DNA for the CDR3 is TGCGCCAGCAGCCATCCGACTAGCGGGAGGTACAATGAGCAGTTCTTC. Encoded protein: CASSHPTSGRYNEQFF.

The chain couples TRBV27 to TRBJ2-7; possibly TRBD1 for D (6 bases). The CDR3 length is 14 residues. CDR1 and CDR2 (germline): MNHEY, SMNVEV (reference sequence). V was shortened by 8 bases and J by 2 bases, with 16 bases between the two germline ends. The CDR3 DNA reads as TGTGCCAGCTGGACAGTAGAAGATACCTACGAGCAGTACTTC. Translation gives CASWTVEDTYEQYF.

This clonotype turned up a few times. V is TRBV7-2 and J is TRBJ2-1; 7 bases map to TRBD2. Germline CDR1 is SGHTA and CDR2 is FQGNSA. The CDR3 spans 16 residues. V lost 2 bases, J lost 4 bases, and 8 bases stayed unmatched. CDR3 bases: TGTGCCAGCAGCTTAAGGATGGCGGGAGCTTACAATGAGCAGTTCTTC. This sequence encodes CASSLRMAGAYNEQFF. The whole variable domain, remainder taken from reference TRBV7-2 and TRBJ2-1, is GAGVSQSPSNKVTEKGKDVELRCDPISGHTALYWYRQSLGQGLEFLIYFQGNSAPDKSGLPSDRFSAERTGGSVSTLTIQRTQQEDSAVYLCASSLRMAGAYNEQFFGPGTRLTVL.

V and J are TRBV10-3 and TRBJ2-1, with TRBD2 identical over 14 bases. Germline lookup yields CDR1 ENHRY and CDR2 SYGVKD. With V trimmed by 6 bases and J by 8 bases, 9 bases remained unmatched. The CDR3 covers 16 residues. CDR3 nucleotide sequence: TGTGCCATCAGAATTCCGGGACTAGCGGGAGTGGATGAGCAGTTCTTC. Protein sequence: CAIRIPGLAGVDEQFF.

The V gene is TRBV7-8, the J gene TRBJ1-6; 12 bases align to TRBD1. In germline, CDR1 is SGHVS, CDR2 FQNEAQ. This CDR3 is 19 amino acids long. J was trimmed by 9 bases and V by 2 bases; bases with no gene match: 14. The CDR3 coding sequence is TGTGCCAGCAGCTTACACCCGCTCGGGGGGACAGGGGGCGGTTCACCCCTCCACTTT. Its translation is CASSLHPLGGTGGGSPLHF.

The J gene is TRBJ1-1, the V gene TRBV6-5; D remains unclear. This CDR3 is built from 14 residues. V was cut by 0 bases and J by 1 base, with 6 bases left in between. Germline V gene lookup returns CDR1 MNHEY and CDR2 SVGAGI. CDR3 nucleotides: TGTGCCAGCAGTTACTCCGGGAAGAACACTGAAGCTTTCTTT. Its translation: CASSYSGKNTEAFF.

The V call is TRBV5-6, the J call TRBJ2-3, with 8 bases that match TRBD2. The CDR3 sequence is 14 residues long. Per the germline V gene, CDR1 is SGHDT and CDR2 is YYEEEE. V was pared by 1 base and J by 3 bases, with 1 base of the junction left unmatched. CDR3 residues: CASSLRLATDTQYF. CDR3 nucleotide sequence: TGTGCCAGCAGCTTGAGACTAGCGACAGATACGCAGTATTTT.

This clonotype was found a few times. The V gene is TRBV4-1, the J gene TRBJ1-4; tentative D call: TRBD1 (6 bases). Germline CDR1 and CDR2: MGHRA and YSYEKL. Trimming took off 5 bases at V and 7 bases at J, with 26 bases between the two ends. This CDR3 has 18 amino acids. The CDR3 is CASSMIGWSWGRGEKLFF. CDR3 nucleotide sequence: TGCGCCAGCAGCATGATAGGTTGGAGTTGGGGGCGCGGTGAAAAACTGTTTTTT.

The V gene is TRBV12-3 or TRBV12-4, the J gene TRBJ2-2, with 9 bases identical to TRBD2. Trimming at V came to 3 bases and at J to 4 bases, leaving 9 bases not matched to a gene. The CDR3 runs 17 residues. The CDR3 DNA follows: TGTGCCAGCAGTTTTTCGACTAGCGGAACTTTCACCGGGGAGCTGTTTTTT. This gives the protein CASSFSTSGTFTGELFF.

This clonotype was found a few times. CDR3 sequence (DNA): TGTGCCAGTGGGGGGGTCCCATTCGATGAGCAGTTCTTC. This translates into CASGGVPFDEQFF. This chain connects TRBV25-1 to TRBJ2-1, with 7 nucleotides matching TRBD2. With V trimmed by 9 bases and J by 8 bases, 10 bases remained unmatched. This CDR3 contains 13 residues. Germline V gene sequence: CDR1 MGHDK, CDR2 SYGVNS.

J is TRBJ2-7 and V is TRBV28; D perhaps matches TRBD1 (5 bases). The CDR3 is 12 residues long. The V and J ends lost 5 bases and 3 bases respectively, with 8 bases between them. The germline gives CDR1 MDHEN, CDR2 SYDVKM. CDR3 in DNA: TGTGCCAGCAGTCCCAGGGTCTACGAGCAGTACGTC. It specifies CASSPRVYEQYV.

The chain carries TRBV11-2 and TRBJ2-2, with 7 bases matching TRBD1. CDR3 length equals 18 residues. Per the germline V gene, CDR1 is SGHAT and CDR2 is FQNNGV. J lost 1 base, V lost 2 bases, and 10 bases had no gene match. This CDR3 reads CASSLRLRTGLNTGELFF. CDR3 nucleotides: TGTGCCAGCAGCTTACGACTGAGGACAGGTTTGAACACCGGGGAGCTGTTTTTT. The full variable domain, rest sourced from reference TRBV11-2 and TRBJ2-2, is EAGVAQSPRYKIIEKRQSVAFWCNPISGHATLYWYQQILGQGPKLLIQFQNNGVVDDSQLPKDRFSAERLKGVDSTLKIQPAKLEDSAVYLCASSLRLRTGLNTGELFFGEGSRLTVL.

The chain joins TRBV20-1 to TRBJ2-1; 14 bases fit TRBD2. Germline V gives CDR1 DFQATT, CDR2 SNEGSKA (reference sequence). The V gene end was trimmed by 2 bases and the J gene end by 12 bases; junction bases not matched to a gene: 15. The CDR3 length is 17 residues. As DNA, the CDR3 is TGCAGTGCTAGAAAGGGACTAGCGGGAGCTGTGGGAATGAGGCAGTTCTTC. Its translation: CSARKGLAGAVGMRQFF.

The CDR3 loop reads CASSPRLPRGNTEAFF. The DNA for the CDR3 is TGTGCCAGCAGCCCGAGGCTTCCACGGGGTAACACTGAAGCTTTCTTT. The chain is built from TRBV7-2 and TRBJ1-1; D not resolved. The CDR3 contains 16 residues. V shed 5 bases and J shed 2 bases, with 18 bases lying between them. Germline V gene sequence: CDR1 SGHTA, CDR2 FQGNSA.

This clonotype was seen a handful of times. The chain uses TRBV20-1 and TRBJ2-7, with D possibly TRBD2 on 5 matching bases. This CDR3 spans 13 amino acids. Between the trimmed V and J ends, which lost 6 bases and 7 bases, there was a span of 19 bases. Per germline, CDR1 DFQATT and CDR2 SNEGSKA (reference sequence). The CDR3 DNA is TGCAGTGCCCAAATGGAACTCCGAGGGGAGCAGTACTTC. It encodes CSAQMELRGEQYF.

The chain is built from TRBV28 and TRBJ2-6; tentatively, D is TRBD1 or TRBD2 (5 bases each). Germline assignment: CDR1 MDHEN and CDR2 SYDVKM. V was pared by 8 bases and J by 0 bases, with 17 bases between. This CDR3 has 17 residues. This CDR3 reads CASRPGGRASGANVLTF. In DNA form, the CDR3 reads TGTGCCAGCCGCCCTGGAGGCAGGGCCTCTGGGGCCAACGTCCTGACTTTC.

A few counts support this clonotype. The CDR3 DNA follows: TGTGCCAGCAGTTACCAACTAGCAGATAGGAATGAGCAGTTCTTC. This sequence encodes CASSYQLADRNEQFF. This sequence joins TRBV6-2 or TRBV6-3 and TRBJ2-1, with D possibly matching TRBD2 (6 bases). Trimming stripped 2 bases from V and 7 bases from J, with 15 bases between. This CDR3 region has 15 residues. Looked up from germline, CDR1 is MNHEY and CDR2 is SVGEGT.

This clonotype was counted a few times. V is TRBV5-1 and J is TRBJ1-1, with no clear D. Germline lookup yields CDR1 SGHRS and CDR2 YFSETQ. The CDR3 is 16 amino acids. Between the trimmed V and J ends, which lost 2 bases and 6 bases, there was a span of 20 bases. Here the CDR3 DNA reads TGCGCCAGCAGCTTCAACCCTGGTGAGGTATCCGCTGAAGCTTTCTTT. Translation gives CASSFNPGEVSAEAFF.

This clonotype has only a few counts. This rearrangement joins TRBV2 to TRBJ2-7, with D tentatively TRBD2 (5 bases). This CDR3 contains 13 residues. CDR1 is SNHLY and CDR2 is FYNNEI in the germline V gene. Trimming shortened V by 10 bases and J by 5 bases, and 18 bases separated the two germline ends. The CDR3: CATTGLQNHEQYV. DNA for the CDR3: TGTGCCACCACCGGACTCCAGAACCACGAGCAGTACGTC.

The chain links TRBV7-2 to TRBJ1-1, with D perhaps TRBD1 (6 bases). Germline lookup yields CDR1 SGHTA and CDR2 FQGNSA. Between the trimmed V and J ends, which lost 0 bases and 6 bases, there was a span of 11 bases. The CDR3 extends over 14 amino acids. CDR3 in DNA: TGTGCCAGCAGCTTAGCGTGGGGGGCGGCTGAAGCTTTCTTT. Translating gives CASSLAWGAAEAFF.

This clonotype has only a few counts. The rearrangement links TRBV11-2 to TRBJ2-7; a weak D match, TRBD2 (6 bases). The germline CDR1 and CDR2 sequences are SGHAT and FQNNGV. The CDR3 totals 14 residues. Trimming left V 4 bases short and J 0 bases short, with 10 bases between. Here the CDR3 reads CASSSDGGSYEQYF. The DNA of the CDR3 is TGTGCCAGCAGCTCGGACGGGGGCTCCTACGAGCAGTACTTC.

This clonotype was recorded a few times. The chain recombines TRBV6-2 or TRBV6-3 with TRBJ2-1; D possibly corresponds to TRBD2 (7 bases). Germline assignment: CDR1 MNHEY and CDR2 SVGEGT. Deletions cut 5 bases from V and 5 bases from J, with 13 bases between. The CDR3 length is 14 residues. The CDR3 is CASSTGGRDNEQFF. The CDR3 region has the DNA TGTGCCAGCAGTACCGGGGGGCGGGACAATGAGCAGTTCTTC.

The V call is TRBV18, the J call TRBJ2-6, with 11 bases fitting TRBD2. Per germline, CDR1 KGHSH and CDR2 LQKENI. The CDR3 consists of 18 residues. Trimming at V came to 4 bases and at J to 0 bases, leaving 5 bases not matched to a gene. The CDR3 DNA sequence: TGTGCCAGCTCACTAACTAGCGGGAGCCCCTCTGGGGCCAACGTCCTGACTTTC. Translated, it gives CASSLTSGSPSGANVLTF.

This rearrangement joins TRBV5-1 to TRBJ1-2, with TRBD1 matching 9 bases. The germline V gene has CDR1 SGHRS and CDR2 YFSETQ. The length of the CDR3 is 14 residues. J lost 8 bases, V lost 1 base, and 6 bases had no gene match. The CDR3 here is CASSLLQGALGYTF. CDR3 nucleotide sequence: TGCGCCAGCAGCTTGTTACAGGGGGCGCTAGGCTACACCTTC.

The chain couples TRBV28 to TRBJ2-1; TRBD1 aligns across 7 bases. Unmatched junction bases numbered 8, after V lost 5 bases and J lost 4 bases. Germline-derived CDR1 and CDR2 are MDHEN and SYDVKM. The CDR3 contains 15 residues. CDR3 DNA sequence: TGTGCCAGCAGTCAGGGACAGACCCTATACAATGAGCAGTTCTTC. Amino acids: CASSQGQTLYNEQFF.

In its sample, this clonotype was seen a few times. The V gene is TRBV5-1, the J gene TRBJ1-5, with unresolved D. From germline, CDR1 is SGHRS and CDR2 YFSETQ. CDR3 size: 14 residues. Between the trimmed V and J ends, which lost 2 bases and 9 bases, there was a span of 15 bases. Written as DNA, the CDR3 is TGCGCCAGCAGCTTACGACCCAGCAATGGGCCCCAGCATTTT. Its protein is CASSLRPSNGPQHF.